This T cell receptor beta chain emerged from a study of regulatory T cells in long-lasting Graves disease. Arm-PCR of CDR3 regions and iRepertoire HTBI primers were used to build TCR beta libraries. A single record per CDR3 protein comes from TCRdb applying MiXCR to the multiplex PCR reads. The sample contains over 300,000 distinct CDR3 sequences, around 15% of which appear only once. Documented time point: newly diagnosed GD, antithyroid drugs for less than 3 months. Preparation of the TCR library used RNA extracted from PBMCs. The source of the patients was an endocrinology department in Xi'an, China. This CDR3 spans 15 amino acids. Germline CDR1 reads MNHEY; CDR2 reads SVGAGI. Unmatched junction bases numbered 7, after V lost 3 bases and J lost 3 bases. Study-wide findings and caveats: Persistent disease preferred TRBV28, TRBJ1-2 and TRBJ2-5; new disease, TRBV20-1 and TRBJ2-1.

This clonotype has at least ten counts. The target antigen is unknown. The chain couples TRBV6-5 to TRBJ2-7; 8 bases are shared with TRBD2. The sequenced sample was peripheral blood mononuclear cells (PBMCs), obtained at new diagnosis, from a patient treated with antithyroid drugs. The clonotype originates from a female donor with Graves disease. The CDR3 DNA follows: TGTGCCAGCAGTTATACCGGGACTAGTGTCTACGAGCAGTACTTC. It is translated as CASSYTGTSVYEQYF.